The clone carrying this TCR beta chain was detected a few times. Reverse transcription used roughly 0.5 to 1 ug RNA and random hexamers. In TCRdb, the immunoSEQ multiplex PCR reads were re-called with MiXCR into one record per CDR3 protein. The profile shows a few hundred thousand distinct CDR3 sequences, roughly 85% of them singletons. These data originate in a study of CD8 T cells in Susac syndrome. V lost 2 bases, J lost 4 bases, and 9 bases stayed unmatched. CDR3 length: 18 residues. CDR1 MGHRA and CDR2 YSYEKL come from the germline V gene. This rearrangement joins TRBV4-1 to TRBJ2-1; 12 bases agree with TRBD2. The clonotype comes from a human donor with multiple sclerosis. Material: CD8+ T cells from PBMCs. This chain's CDR3 is CASSQLGLAGLRYNEQFF. CDR3 nucleotide sequence: TGCGCCAGCAGCCAACTAGGACTAGCGGGATTACGGTACAATGAGCAGTTCTTC.